Shown below are 29 T cell receptor beta chains from a single sample sequenced in a study of response to subunit inactivated influenza vaccine. TCRdb reanalysed the RT-PCR reads using MiXCR and keeps one entry per CDR3 protein. The table has about 650,000 distinct CDR3 sequences, approximately 14% seen once. Specimen: PBMCs from blood, collected 11 to 12 days after vaccination. All receptors come from a man aged 45-60 years who received an inactivated influenza vaccine.

This clonotype was detected only a few times. The chain is built from TRBV27 and TRBJ2-2, with no clear D. The V end lost 2 bases, the J end lost 0 bases, and 7 bases lay between the germline ends. The CDR3 is 15 amino acids. CDR1 MNHEY and CDR2 SMNVEV come from the germline V gene (reference sequence). CDR3 sequence (DNA): TGTGCCAGCAGTTTAGTGGTCCCGAACACCGGGGAGCTGTTTTTT. It translates to CASSLVVPNTGELFF.

This clonotype was found many times. The rearrangement links TRBV7-2 to TRBJ2-2; possibly TRBD2 for D (7 bases). V lost 5 bases to trimming and J lost 5 bases, with 18 bases between them. Germline V gene lookup returns CDR1 SGHTA and CDR2 FQGNSA. The CDR3 consists of 16 residues. Here the CDR3 DNA reads TGTGCCAGCAGCCCCCGAGGCGGGGGCCGGACCGGGGAGCTGTTTTTT. Residues: CASSPRGGGRTGELFF.

This clonotype appeared a few times. The genes are TRBV10-3 and TRBJ2-3, with TRBD1 matching 7 bases. There are 15 residues in the CDR3. The junction had 8 bases not matched to a gene; V was cut back by 7 bases and J by 1 base. The germline V gene encodes CDR1 ENHRY and CDR2 SYGVKD. Here the CDR3 reads CAIMGATGGTDTQYF. DNA of the CDR3: TGTGCCATCATGGGGGCTACAGGGGGCACAGATACGCAGTATTTT.

This clonotype came up a few times. V is TRBV11-2 and J is TRBJ1-2; D is unresolved. V lost 5 bases and J lost 4, with 11 bases in between. The CDR3 loop spans 13 amino acids. In germline, CDR1 is SGHAT, CDR2 FQNNGV. CDR3 DNA sequence: TGTGCCAGCAGCCCAATCCCAACCTATGGCTACACCTTC. Its translation is CASSPIPTYGYTF. Full variable domain (outside the CDR3, taken from reference TRBV11-2 and TRBJ1-2): EAGVAQSPRYKIIEKRQSVAFWCNPISGHATLYWYQQILGQGPKLLIQFQNNGVVDDSQLPKDRFSAERLKGVDSTLKIQPAKLEDSAVYLCASSPIPTYGYTFGSGTRLTVV.

The chain uses TRBV3-1 and TRBJ2-1; TRBD1 aligns across 7 bases. With V trimmed by 1 base and J by 7 bases, 7 bases remained unmatched. Germline CDR1 reads LGHDT; CDR2 reads YNNKEL (reference sequence). CDR3 length: 15 residues. CDR3 sequence reads: CASSQAGGRGNEQFF. In DNA, the CDR3 is TGTGCCAGCAGCCAAGCAGGTGGCAGGGGGAATGAGCAGTTCTTC.

This clonotype was detected a few times. The chain joins TRBV19 to TRBJ1-5; TRBD1 aligns across 7 bases. Germline V gene lookup returns CDR1 LNHDA and CDR2 SQIVND (reference sequence). The CDR3 loop spans 19 amino acids. V trimming: 0 bases; J trimming: 7 bases; junction bases outside the gene matches: 18. This CDR3 reads CASSIDQPIGRGSGQPQHF. The DNA for the CDR3 is TGTGCCAGTAGTATAGATCAACCTATCGGCAGGGGGTCTGGACAGCCCCAGCATTTT.

The chain recombines TRBV6-5 with TRBJ1-4; TRBD1 aligns across 8 bases. J gave up 8 bases and V 4 bases, and 6 bases lay outside the gene matches. Germline lookup yields CDR1 MNHEY and CDR2 SVGAGI. The CDR3 extends over 14 amino acids. CDR3 protein: CASSSTGAREKLFF. The CDR3 nucleotides read TGTGCCAGCAGTTCGACAGGGGCGCGGGAAAAACTGTTTTTT.

The gene calls are TRBV28 and TRBJ2-5, with 10 positions matching TRBD1. The CDR3 length is 15 residues. V was pared by 2 bases and J by 5 bases, with 5 bases of the junction left unmatched. The germline CDR1 and CDR2 sequences are MDHEN and SYDVKM. CDR3 nucleotides: TGTGCCAGCAGTTTAACCGGGACAGGGGTTGAGACCCAGTACTTC. Translated, it gives CASSLTGTGVETQYF.

This clonotype occurred many times. The V call is TRBV6-2 or TRBV6-3, the J call TRBJ2-1; no clear D gene. The CDR3 has 17 amino acids. Trimming stripped 0 bases from V and 0 bases from J, with 12 bases between. Germline values: CDR1 MNHEY, CDR2 SVGEGT. CDR3 coding DNA: TGTGCCAGCAGTTACTCGAAGAGGCCTGACTCCTACAATGAGCAGTTCTTC. Amino acid sequence: CASSYSKRPDSYNEQFF.

This sequence joins TRBV10-3 and TRBJ2-1; possibly TRBD2 for D (7 bases). Germline V gene sequence: CDR1 ENHRY, CDR2 SYGVKD. The length of the CDR3 is 16 residues. V gave up 5 bases and J gave up 7 bases, with 21 bases separating them. DNA for the CDR3: TGTGCCATCAGTATGTGGGCTGGCGGGGGCCAAAATGAGCAGTTCTTC. Amino acids: CAISMWAGGGQNEQFF.

Only a few counts were recorded for this clonotype. This chain joins TRBV4-1 and TRBJ1-1, with D hard to call. V lost 1 base to trimming and J lost 3 bases, with 9 bases between them. The CDR3 length is 14 residues. Germline V gives CDR1 MGHRA, CDR2 YSYEKL. For the CDR3, the DNA is TGCGCCAGCAGCCAAGTAGACTCATACACTGAAGCTTTCTTT. Translated: CASSQVDSYTEAFF.

This clonotype appeared a few times. The rearrangement uses TRBV7-2 and TRBJ2-7; tentatively, D is TRBD1 or TRBD2 (5 bases each). V was clipped by 1 base and J by 0 bases, with 10 bases between them. Germline CDR1 reads SGHTA; CDR2 reads FQGNSA. The length of the CDR3 is 15 residues. The CDR3 region is CASSLDAGSSYEQYF. DNA for the CDR3: TGTGCCAGCAGCTTAGATGCAGGGAGCTCCTACGAGCAGTACTTC.

This chain connects TRBV18 to TRBJ2-5; 8 bases map to TRBD2. The CDR3 contains 17 residues. Germline assignment: CDR1 KGHSH and CDR2 LQKENI. V lost 0 bases and J lost 5; bases outside the gene matches: 11. The CDR3 here is CASSPPGFNSGIETQYF. Here the CDR3 DNA reads TGTGCCAGCTCACCACCCGGGTTTAATAGCGGGATTGAGACCCAGTACTTC.

The gene calls are TRBV6-2 or TRBV6-3 and TRBJ2-1, with TRBD2 matching over 9 bases. CDR3 length: 15 residues. Germline V lookup: CDR1 MNHEY, CDR2 SVGEGT. V trimming: 0 bases; J trimming: 9 bases; junction bases outside the gene matches: 6. The CDR3 DNA is TGTGCCAGCAGTTACTCGGTGCGGGGGGGCTCTGAGCAGTTCTTC. Residues: CASSYSVRGGSEQFF.

The chain carries TRBV12-3 or TRBV12-4 and TRBJ2-3, with a weak D call TRBD1 (5 bases). V lost 5 bases and J 3 bases, leaving 21 bases between the germline ends. CDR3 size: 17 residues. CDR3 protein: CASSTGWTTAETDTQYF. As DNA, the CDR3 is TGTGCCAGCAGTACTGGTTGGACAACTGCTGAGACAGATACGCAGTATTTT.

Points on this clonotype: This may be a read error: a much more frequent sequence differs by one nucleotide. Here the CDR3 omits its conserved ending phenylalanine or tryptophan, so a read error is the likely source. This sequence joins TRBV7-2 and TRBJ2-5; D is uncertain. This CDR3 region has 15 residues. The V gene's germline CDR1 is SGHTA and CDR2 FQGNSA. Trimming cost V 6 bases and J 7 bases, with 21 bases left between them. In DNA, the CDR3 is TGTGCCAGCAGTTTATTGGAGCGAGGATTGGGGACCCAGTACCTC. The encoded protein is CASSLLERGLGTQYL.

This clonotype was seen a handful of times. The chain couples TRBV9 to TRBJ1-6; D not certain. The CDR3 spans 15 residues. The V and J ends lost 0 bases and 7 bases respectively, with 11 bases between them. In germline, CDR1 is SGDLS, CDR2 YYNGEE. DNA of the CDR3: TGTGCCAGCAGCGTAGGGGTGCGGTTCAATTCACCCCTCCACTTT. Protein product: CASSVGVRFNSPLHF.

This clonotype came up a few times. The chain joins TRBV2 to TRBJ2-2, with D perhaps matching TRBD2 (5 bases). This CDR3 is built from 13 residues. V was clipped by 6 bases and J by 4 bases, with 9 bases between them. Per the germline V gene, CDR1 is SNHLY and CDR2 is FYNNEI. The CDR3 coding sequence is TGTGCCAGCAGGGAGGAGATCACCGGGGAGCTGTTTTTT. It is translated as CASREEITGELFF.

The V call is TRBV9, the J call TRBJ2-3; tentatively, D is TRBD1 (6 bases). The ends were cut back, 0 bases at V and 1 base at J, with 15 bases in the middle. CDR1 is SGDLS and CDR2 is YYNGEE in the germline V gene. This CDR3 region has 17 residues. CDR3 sequence: CASSVGALSGGTDTQYF. Written as DNA, the CDR3 is TGTGCCAGCAGCGTAGGGGCCCTATCAGGGGGCACAGATACGCAGTATTTT. Combining the CDR3 with reference TRBV9 and TRBJ2-3 gives the whole variable domain DSGVTQTPKHLITATGQRVTLRCSPRSGDLSVYWYQQSLDQGLQFLIQYYNGEERAKGNILERFSAQQFPDLHSELNLSSLELGDSALYFCASSVGALSGGTDTQYFGPGTRLTVL.

The V and J genes are TRBV19 and TRBJ2-7, with TRBD2 as a possible D gene (5 bases). The ends were cut back, 7 bases at V and 0 bases at J, with 10 bases in the middle. CDR3 length: 13 amino acids. Germline V gives CDR1 LNHDA, CDR2 SQIVND (reference sequence). The CDR3 spells CASMDSNSYEQYF. CDR3 coding DNA: TGTGCCAGTATGGACTCTAACTCCTACGAGCAGTACTTC.

The V and J genes are TRBV6-1 and TRBJ2-7; possible D gene TRBD1, 5 bases. There are 15 residues in the CDR3. Germline-derived CDR1 and CDR2 are MNHNS and SASEGT. V was clipped by 0 bases and J by 5 bases, with 14 bases between them. DNA of the CDR3: TGTGCCAGCAGTGAAGCTCTAGGGGCTAACCACGAGCAGTACTTC. Its translation is CASSEALGANHEQYF.

This clonotype was counted a few times. This chain uses TRBV7-2 with TRBJ2-1, with D possibly matching TRBD1 (5 bases). This CDR3 has 14 amino acids. Germline V gene data show CDR1 as SGHTA and CDR2 as FQGNSA. The ends were cut back, 3 bases at V and 7 bases at J, with 13 bases in the middle. CDR3 nucleotide sequence: TGTGCCAGCAGCTTCCTAGTAGGGGTAAATGAGCAGTTCTTC. Residues: CASSFLVGVNEQFF.

This rearrangement joins TRBV12-3 or TRBV12-4 to TRBJ2-5, with 15 bases that match TRBD2. The V segment lost 1 base and the J segment 5 bases; nucleotides outside the gene matches: 5. The CDR3 is 17 amino acids. The CDR3 nucleotides read TGTGCCAGCAGTTTAGGGACTAGCGGGGGGGCCTTGGAGACCCAGTACTTC. It yields the protein CASSLGTSGGALETQYF.

The V call is TRBV7-8, the J call TRBJ1-1; D remains unclear. The germline V and J ends were trimmed by 3 bases and 1 base, with 9 bases remaining between them. The CDR3 is 14 residues long. From germline, CDR1 is SGHVS and CDR2 FQNEAQ. Written as DNA, the CDR3 is TGTGCCAGCAGCTTTTCATCAGAGAACACTGAAGCTTTCTTT. It encodes CASSFSSENTEAFF.

The table lists this clonotype with a few counts. The J gene is TRBJ1-5, the V gene TRBV6-2 or TRBV6-3; 9 nucleotides agree with TRBD1. Germline V CDR1 and CDR2: MNHEY, SVGEGT. CDR3 length: 14 amino acids. V dropped 6 bases and J dropped 4; count of bases not matched to a gene: 4. CDR3 bases: TGTGCCAGCAGCCGGACAGGGGATAATCAGCCCCAGCATTTT. It encodes CASSRTGDNQPQHF.

This clonotype has just a few counts. The rearrangement joins TRBV6-2 or TRBV6-3 to TRBJ2-7; D is unresolved. Trimming cost V 6 bases and J 5 bases, with 14 bases left between them. CDR1 and CDR2 (germline): MNHEY, SVGEGT. The CDR3 has 13 amino acids. The DNA of the CDR3 is TGTGCCAGCAGCCAGACAAAAGGTAACGAGCAGTACTTC. Its protein is CASSQTKGNEQYF.

This clonotype was observed a handful of times. This sequence joins TRBV7-9 and TRBJ2-3, with D tentatively TRBD2 (5 bases). CDR1 SEHNR and CDR2 FQNEAQ come from the germline V gene (reference sequence). This CDR3 has 15 residues. The V and J ends lost 6 bases and 2 bases respectively, with 15 bases between them. CDR3 protein: CASRTHGELTDTQYF. The CDR3 DNA sequence: TGTGCCAGCAGAACCCACGGGGAGCTCACAGATACGCAGTATTTT. The complete variable domain, with remaining parts taken from reference TRBV7-9 and TRBJ2-3, reads DTGVSQNPRHKITKRGQNVTFRCDPISEHNRLYWYRQTLGQGPEFLTYFQNEAQLEKSRLLSDRFSAERPKGSFSTLEIQRTEQGDSAMYLCASRTHGELTDTQYFGPGTRLTVL.

In its sample, this clonotype was seen many times. The rearrangement links TRBV10-3 to TRBJ2-7, with 8 bases fitting TRBD1. The V gene's germline CDR1 is ENHRY and CDR2 SYGVKD. CDR3 length equals 15 residues. The V and J ends lost 10 bases and 3 bases, in that order; junction bases with no gene match: 14. As DNA, the CDR3 is TGTGCCACGTACCCTGGGACAGGAGGACACTACGAGCAGTACTTC. Its protein is CATYPGTGGHYEQYF.

This clonotype was observed a single time. This sequence joins TRBV12-3 or TRBV12-4 and TRBJ2-1, with 14 bases fitting TRBD2. After removal of 1 base from V and 6 bases from J, the junction contained 2 bases not matched to a gene. The CDR3 sequence is 16 residues long. The CDR3 protein is CASSLGLAGGPNEQFF. The CDR3 DNA sequence: TGTGCCAGCAGTTTAGGACTAGCGGGAGGGCCCAATGAGCAGTTCTTC.